Below are 14 T cell receptor beta chains sequenced from a single sample in a study of T cell repertoires in cytomegalovirus infection. MiXCR, run by TCRdb on the reads, gives a single entry per CDR3 protein. The sample yields almost 500,000 distinct CDR3 sequences, 10% to 12% seen once. Material: PBMCs. The receptors here all came from a human donor in good health (CMV status not recorded). Some clones in this sample may be carry-over from other donors' samples.

This clonotype was detected many times. V and J are TRBV12-3 or TRBV12-4 and TRBJ2-2; unclear D gene. CDR3 length: 15 amino acids. V lost 5 bases to trimming and J lost 1 base, with 11 bases between them. The DNA of the CDR3 is TGTGCCAGCAGTCAGTGGGGTAGGAACACCGGGGAGCTGTTTTTT. Translation gives CASSQWGRNTGELFF.

This clonotype has only a few counts. The V and J genes are TRBV29-1 and TRBJ2-1; 8 nucleotides align to TRBD1. Germline lookup yields CDR1 SQVTM and CDR2 ANQGSEA. The CDR3 runs to 13 residues. After removal of 7 bases from V and 5 bases from J, the junction contained 7 bases not matched to a gene. The CDR3 loop is CSDTGGLNNEQFF. Here the CDR3 DNA reads TGCAGCGACACAGGGGGTCTAAACAATGAGCAGTTCTTC.

The J gene is TRBJ1-4, the V gene TRBV12-3 or TRBV12-4; no reliable D call. V was cut by 8 bases and J by 8 bases, with 12 bases left in between. The CDR3 loop spans 12 amino acids. The CDR3 nucleotides read TGTGCCAGCTCCCTAAAAGGGGAAAAACTGTTTTTT. This encodes CASSLKGEKLFF.

In this sample, this clonotype turned up many times. The CDR3: CASGSTGGRATEAFF. CDR3 nucleotide sequence: TGTGCCAGCGGTTCTACAGGGGGCCGGGCCACTGAAGCTTTCTTT. V gene TRBV6-1 combines with J gene TRBJ1-1; TRBD1 aligns across 9 bases. V shed 8 bases, J shed 4 bases, and the junction held 11 bases outside the gene matches. The CDR3 extends over 15 amino acids. From germline, CDR1 is MNHNS and CDR2 SASEGT.

Many counts were recorded for this clonotype. CDR3 DNA sequence: TGTGCCAGCAGCTCAGGACTGAGGACCAAAGAGACCCAGTACTTC. Protein: CASSSGLRTKETQYF. This chain uses TRBV6-2 or TRBV6-3 with TRBJ2-5, with TRBD2 as a possible D gene (5 bases). This CDR3 has 15 amino acids. Germline lookup yields CDR1 MNHEY and CDR2 SVGEGT. Trimming removed 6 bases from V and 3 bases from J, with 17 bases in between.

This clonotype was detected a few times. The chain has TRBV5-4 and TRBJ2-2; 9 bases fit TRBD2. This CDR3 is built from 16 residues. Germline V CDR1 and CDR2: SGHNT, YYREEE (reference sequence). With 4 bases clipped from V and 1 base from J, the junction kept 5 bases outside the gene matches. DNA for the CDR3: TGTGCCAGCAGCCTACGACTAGCGGAGAACACCGGGGAGCTGTTTTTT. This codes for CASSLRLAENTGELFF.

This clonotype showed up just a few times. V and J are TRBV3-1 and TRBJ2-7; D ambiguous. The length of the CDR3 is 12 residues. V lost 2 bases to trimming and J lost 3 bases, with 5 bases between them. Germline CDR1 LGHDT, CDR2 YNNKEL (reference sequence). In DNA form, the CDR3 reads TGTGCCAGCAGCCAATTCGGCTACGAGCAGTACTTC. It yields the protein CASSQFGYEQYF.

This clonotype was counted ten times or more. The chain uses TRBV28 and TRBJ2-7, with 9 positions matching TRBD1. The CDR3 consists of 15 residues. Germline CDR1 and CDR2: MDHEN and SYDVKM. The trim removed 6 bases at V and 0 bases at J, leaving 6 bases unmatched. CDR3 in DNA: TGTGCCAGCAGACAGACAGGGGGAGGCTCCTACGAGCAGTACTTC. Translated, it gives CASRQTGGGSYEQYF. Full variable domain (missing parts from reference TRBV28 and TRBJ2-7): DVKVTQSSRYLVKRTGEKVFLECVQDMDHENMFWYRQDPGLGLRLIYFSYDVKMKEKGDIPEGYSVSREKKERFSLILESASTNQTSMYLCASRQTGGGSYEQYFGPGTRLTVT.

This clonotype appeared many times. The chain uses TRBV5-1 and TRBJ2-3; no clear D. Per germline, CDR1 SGHRS and CDR2 YFSETQ. This CDR3 spans 15 amino acids. V was pared by 4 bases and J by 6 bases, with 18 bases between. The CDR3 here is CASSLSGNSADTQYF. The CDR3 region has the DNA TGCGCCAGCAGCCTCTCCGGTAACTCGGCGGATACGCAGTATTTT. Supplemented by reference TRBV5-1 and TRBJ2-3, the full variable domain reads KAGVTQTPRYLIKTRGQQVTLSCSPISGHRSVSWYQQTPGQGLQFLFEYFSETQRNKGNFPGRFSGRQFSNSRSEMNVSTLELGDSALYLCASSLSGNSADTQYFGPGTRLTVL.

This clonotype was recorded at least ten times. The chain carries TRBV6-6 and TRBJ2-2; 8 bases are a match to TRBD2. Germline CDR1 is MNHNY and CDR2 is SVGAGI (reference sequence). The V gene end was trimmed by 6 bases and the J gene end by 5 bases; junction bases not matched to a gene: 14. The CDR3 has 17 residues. The CDR3 nucleotides read TGTGCCAGCAGCCCCCGGGGGGGGCGCGGAGAGACCGGGGAGCTGTTTTTT. It specifies CASSPRGGRGETGELFF.

This clonotype was recorded at least ten times. The gene calls are TRBV27 and TRBJ1-2; TRBD1 matches at 8 bases. From germline, CDR1 is MNHEY and CDR2 SMNVEV (reference sequence). J was trimmed by 1 base and V by 5 bases; bases with no gene match: 6. The CDR3 covers 15 residues. CDR3 DNA sequence: TGTGCCAGCAGTATCCGGACAGGGTTTAACTATGGCTACACCTTC. Translation gives CASSIRTGFNYGYTF.

A remark on this clonotype: This may be a read error: a much more frequent sequence differs by one nucleotide. The chain couples TRBV7-9 to TRBJ1-1; D possibly corresponds to TRBD1 (6 bases). The CDR3 length is 17 residues. Trimming took 1 base from V and 1 from J, leaving 16 bases between them. CDR1 is SEHNR and CDR2 is FQNEAQ in the germline V gene (reference sequence). CDR3 in amino acids: CASSLVDPGHTNTEAFF. The CDR3, as DNA: TGTGCCAGCAGCTTAGTTGACCCGGGACACACGAACACTGAAGCTTTCTTT.

This clonotype has just a few counts. This sequence may be a read error, since a much larger clone differs from it by one base. The chain joins TRBV28 to TRBJ2-1; the D gene could be TRBD1 or TRBD2 (5 bases each). Germline V gives CDR1 MDHEN, CDR2 SYDVKM. This CDR3 contains 14 residues. CDR3 protein: CVSSFSGTQVEQFF. CDR3 bases: TGTGTCAGCAGTTTCTCCGGGACGCAAGTTGAGCAGTTCTTC.

The J gene is TRBJ1-4, the V gene TRBV5-5, with a weak D call TRBD1 (5 bases). Germline CDR1 reads SGHKS; CDR2 reads YYEKEE (reference sequence). V lost 4 bases and J 7 bases, leaving 8 bases between the germline ends. The CDR3 runs to 12 residues. The CDR3 spells CASSRDGEKLFF. In DNA, the CDR3 is TGTGCCAGCAGCCGGGACGGTGAAAAACTGTTTTTT.